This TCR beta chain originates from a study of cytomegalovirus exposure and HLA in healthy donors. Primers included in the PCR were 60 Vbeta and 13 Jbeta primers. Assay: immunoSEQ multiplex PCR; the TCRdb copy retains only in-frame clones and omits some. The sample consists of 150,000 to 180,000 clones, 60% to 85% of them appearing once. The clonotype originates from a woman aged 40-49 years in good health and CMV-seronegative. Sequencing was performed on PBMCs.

CDR3 coding DNA: TGTGCCAGCAGCCCCGGGACAAGCAAAAGGGAGCAGTACTTC. This encodes CASSPGTSKREQYF. The rearrangement links TRBV28 to TRBJ2-7; a possible D gene is TRBD1 (6 bases). Trimming removed 6 bases from V and 7 bases from J, with 19 bases in between. The CDR3 is made up of 14 amino acids. Germline values: CDR1 MDHEN, CDR2 SYDVKM.